This TCR beta chain was recovered during a study of CD8 T cells in Susac syndrome. A quantity of about 0.5 to 1 ug RNA underwent reverse transcription using random hexamers. The TCR beta CDR3 was amplified by immunoSEQ multiplex PCR across 54 Vbeta, 13 Jbeta. TCRdb analysed the immunoSEQ multiplex PCR reads with MiXCR anew, one entry per CDR3 protein. The table includes roughly 150,000 distinct CDR3 sequences, 90% to 95% detected once. The germline V gene has CDR1 LNHNV and CDR2 YYDKDF (reference sequence). This CDR3 contains 17 residues. V lost 1 base and J lost 0, with 10 bases in between. From blood CD8+ and CD4+ T cells, TCR beta sequences were generated.

The receptor was isolated from a human donor with multiple sclerosis. Sequencing was done on a sample of CD8+ T cells from PBMCs. This rearrangement joins TRBV15 to TRBJ1-6; D unclear. Here the CDR3 DNA reads TGTGCCACCAGCAGAGGATCCCCGAGCTCCTATAATTCACCCCTCCACTTT. It translates to CATSRGSPSSYNSPLHF. The full variable domain, rest sourced from reference TRBV15 and TRBJ1-6, is DAMVIQNPRYQVTQFGKPVTLSCSQTLNHNVMYWYQQKSSQAPKLLFHYYDKDFNNEADTPDNFQSRRPNTSFCFLDIRSPGLGDTAMYLCATSRGSPSSYNSPLHFGNGTRLTVT.